Following are 21 T cell receptor beta chains from one sample sequenced in a study of T cell repertoires in cytomegalovirus infection. MiXCR, run by TCRdb on the reads, gives a single entry per CDR3 protein. The sample lists a few hundred thousand distinct CDR3 sequences, 17% seen once, with over 40% in the top ten. Sequencing input: CD8+ T cells from PBMCs. These receptors came from a human donor in good health (CMV status not recorded). Some clones in this sample may be carry-over from other donors' samples.

The genes are TRBV27 and TRBJ1-2, with a tentative D call TRBD1 (6 bases). V lost 3 bases and J lost 1, with 9 bases in between. The CDR3 length is 14 residues. The germline V gene has CDR1 MNHEY and CDR2 SMNVEV (reference sequence). The CDR3 spells CASSFGTNNYGYTF. DNA of the CDR3: TGTGCCAGCAGTTTTGGGACAAATAACTATGGCTACACCTTC.

The gene calls are TRBV5-6 and TRBJ1-2, with a tentative D call TRBD1 (5 bases). Germline V gene sequence: CDR1 SGHDT, CDR2 YYEEEE. The CDR3 length is 14 residues. The V end was cut by 3 bases, the J end by 4 bases, with 13 bases between. CDR3 coding DNA: TGTGCCAGCAGCTCCCTCGAGCAGGGCTATGGCTACACCTTC. This sequence encodes CASSSLEQGYGYTF.

This sequence joins TRBV6-2 or TRBV6-3 and TRBJ1-1; D not certain. This CDR3 is built from 18 residues. Between the trimmed V and J ends, which lost 2 bases and 6 bases, there was a span of 25 bases. Germline V gene lookup returns CDR1 MNHEY and CDR2 SVGEGT. The CDR3 DNA follows: TGTGCCAGCAGTTACGCGGCAGGCCAGTTCTTGATCACTTCTGAAGCTTTCTTT. Protein product: CASSYAAGQFLITSEAFF.

This rearrangement joins TRBV5-5 to TRBJ2-5, with D uncertain. Looked up from germline, CDR1 is SGHKS and CDR2 is YYEKEE (reference sequence). The CDR3 is made up of 17 amino acids. Trimming pared 2 bases from V and 3 bases from J, leaving 20 bases between. The CDR3 loop is CASSFSGSGVLEETQYF. For the CDR3, the DNA is TGTGCCAGCAGCTTCTCCGGGTCCGGCGTTTTAGAAGAGACCCAGTACTTC. Full variable domain (outside the CDR3, taken from reference TRBV5-5 and TRBJ2-5): DAGVTQSPTHLIKTRGQQVTLRCSPISGHKSVSWYQQVLGQGPQFIFQYYEKEERGRGNFPDRFSARQFPNYSSELNVNALLLGDSALYLCASSFSGSGVLEETQYFGPGTRLLVL.

The rearrangement links TRBV12-3 or TRBV12-4 to TRBJ1-5; TRBD1 matches 9 bases. The CDR3 spans 16 residues. V gave up 6 bases and J gave up 5 bases; unmatched junction bases: 11. The DNA of the CDR3 is TGTGCCAGCAGCTCCCCGGGACAGGGAACGGATCAGCCCCAGCATTTT. Amino acid sequence: CASSSPGQGTDQPQHF.

Many counts were recorded for this clonotype. The V call is TRBV28, the J call TRBJ1-1; 9 nucleotides align to TRBD1. J gave up 6 bases and V 4 bases, and 9 bases lay outside the gene matches. The CDR3 loop spans 15 amino acids. Germline V gene data show CDR1 as MDHEN and CDR2 as SYDVKM. The CDR3 sequence: CASSSVGTGRPEAFF. The CDR3 DNA reads as TGTGCCAGCAGTTCCGTCGGGACAGGGAGGCCTGAAGCTTTCTTT.

This clonotype was seen many times. V gene TRBV6-1 combines with J gene TRBJ1-2, with D possibly being TRBD1 (5 bases). CDR3 length: 16 amino acids. Trimming shortened V by 4 bases and J by 4 bases, and 19 bases separated the two germline ends. Germline CDR1 MNHNS, CDR2 SASEGT. CDR3: CASSVRDGSYFYGYTF. In DNA form, the CDR3 reads TGTGCCAGCAGTGTCCGGGACGGAAGCTACTTCTATGGCTACACCTTC.

This clonotype was recorded a few times. The chain has TRBV2 and TRBJ2-5, with 7 bases matching TRBD1. The CDR3 is 12 amino acids. V lost 9 bases and J lost 2; bases outside the gene matches: 3. Germline values: CDR1 SNHLY, CDR2 FYNNEI. The CDR3 here is CASPGQQETQYF. The CDR3 DNA sequence: TGTGCCAGTCCGGGACAGCAAGAGACCCAGTACTTC. Using reference TRBV2 and TRBJ2-5 for the parts outside the CDR3, the full variable domain is EPEVTQTPSHQVTQMGQEVILRCVPISNHLYFYWYRQILGQKVEFLVSFYNNEISEKSEIFDDQFSVERPDGSNFTLKIRSTKLEDSAMYFCASPGQQETQYFGPGTRLLVL.

The J gene is TRBJ1-2, the V gene TRBV2; possibly TRBD1 for D (6 bases). The CDR3 sequence is 15 residues long. V was shortened by 6 bases and J by 3 bases, with 17 bases between the two germline ends. Germline loops: CDR1 SNHLY, CDR2 FYNNEI. CDR3 loop: CASRSPVDSHYGYTF. In DNA, the CDR3 is TGTGCCAGCAGGTCTCCAGTGGACAGCCACTATGGCTACACCTTC.

This clonotype occurred many times. The chain uses TRBV7-9 and TRBJ1-4; D ambiguous. Trimming pared 4 bases from V and 4 bases from J, leaving 16 bases between. This CDR3 is 16 amino acids long. Per germline, CDR1 SEHNR and CDR2 FQNEAQ (reference sequence). This CDR3 reads CASSSIISADNEKLFF. The CDR3 DNA reads as TGTGCCAGCAGCTCAATCATTTCCGCCGATAATGAAAAACTGTTTTTT. Based on the CDR3 plus reference TRBV7-9 and TRBJ1-4, the full variable domain is DTGVSQNPRHKITKRGQNVTFRCDPISEHNRLYWYRQTLGQGPEFLTYFQNEAQLEKSRLLSDRFSAERPKGSFSTLEIQRTEQGDSAMYLCASSSIISADNEKLFFGSGTQLSVL.

This clonotype was picked up many times. This chain joins TRBV7-9 and TRBJ2-5, with D unresolved. V lost 5 bases and J 5 bases, leaving 9 bases between the germline ends. Germline assignment: CDR1 SEHNR and CDR2 FQNEAQ (reference sequence). The CDR3 runs to 12 residues. CDR3 sequence reads: CASSTLGETQYF. As DNA, the CDR3 is TGTGCCAGCAGCACATTGGGTGAGACCCAGTACTTC.

This chain joins TRBV29-1 and TRBJ1-1, with unresolved D. The germline V gene has CDR1 SQVTM and CDR2 ANQGSEA. Between the trimmed V and J ends, which lost 4 bases and 7 bases, there was a span of 7 bases. This CDR3 spans 10 amino acids. The CDR3 coding sequence is TGCAGCGTTGTTTCGGTTGAAGCTTTCTTT. This encodes CSVVSVEAFF.

This clonotype was observed a handful of times. This sequence joins TRBV6-5 and TRBJ2-1; 7 positions match TRBD2. V was clipped by 1 base and J by 7 bases; unmatched bases: 7. The CDR3 spans 15 residues. The germline V gene has CDR1 MNHEY and CDR2 SVGAGI. CDR3 bases: TGTGCCAGCAGTTACTTTGGACTAGAGCAAAATGAGCAGTTCTTC. Translation gives CASSYFGLEQNEQFF.

This clonotype was picked up a small number of times. This rearrangement joins TRBV6-1 to TRBJ2-3; D may be TRBD1 (6 bases). Looked up from germline, CDR1 is MNHNS and CDR2 is SASEGT. CDR3 length equals 16 residues. The V gene lost 7 bases and the J gene lost 1 base, with 18 bases spanning the gap. In nucleotides, the CDR3 is TGTGCCAGCACCCGGTCAGGGGAGTGGGGCACAGATACGCAGTATTTT. It is translated as CASTRSGEWGTDTQYF.

The J gene is TRBJ2-2, the V gene TRBV20-1; TRBD1 matches 8 bases. CDR3 length equals 14 residues. Germline V CDR1 and CDR2: DFQATT, SNEGSKA (reference sequence). J was trimmed by 3 bases and V by 4 bases; bases with no gene match: 4. As DNA, the CDR3 is TGCAGTGCTATTCCGGGACAGGACACCGGGGAGCTGTTTTTT. Translation: CSAIPGQDTGELFF.

This clonotype came up a few times. The chain's CDR3 is CASSYGQPNEKLFF. The CDR3 region has the DNA TGTGCCAGCAGTTACGGGCAGCCTAATGAAAAACTGTTTTTT. This chain connects TRBV6-5 to TRBJ1-4; the D is unclear. This CDR3 is 14 amino acids long. The V end was cut by 2 bases, the J end by 3 bases, with 7 bases between. Per germline, CDR1 MNHEY and CDR2 SVGAGI.

The sample holds many counts of this clonotype. V and J are TRBV7-8 and TRBJ1-2; D is ambiguous. V lost 1 base, J lost 6 bases, and 12 bases lay in between. Germline CDR1 and CDR2: SGHVS and FQNEAQ. CDR3 length: 14 residues. CDR3 loop: CASSLGYSGDGYTF. CDR3 nucleotides: TGTGCCAGCAGCTTAGGCTACTCCGGAGATGGCTACACCTTC.

This clonotype was seen at least ten times. The chain is built from TRBV7-6 and TRBJ1-6, with D perhaps TRBD1 (5 bases). There are 15 residues in the CDR3. Trimming took off 1 base at V and 5 bases at J, with 9 bases between the two ends. Germline lookup yields CDR1 SGHVS and CDR2 FNYEAQ. In DNA, the CDR3 is TGTGCCAGCAGCTTAGGAGCAGGGAATAATTCACCCCTCCACTTT. Translating gives CASSLGAGNNSPLHF.

This clonotype has a handful of counts. The J gene is TRBJ2-7, the V gene TRBV27; TRBD1 might be the D (5 bases). Germline CDR1 reads MNHEY; CDR2 reads SMNVEV (reference sequence). CDR3 length: 15 residues. V was shortened by 3 bases and J by 2 bases, with 14 bases between the two germline ends. The CDR3 DNA follows: TGTGCCAGCAGTTTCCAGGGCGTGCTGGCCTACGAGCAGTACTTC. Protein sequence: CASSFQGVLAYEQYF.

This sequence joins TRBV11-1 and TRBJ2-2; TRBD2 matches at 8 bases. This CDR3 is built from 17 residues. J lost 3 bases, V lost 5 bases, and 11 bases had no gene match. Germline V gene data show CDR1 as SGHAT and CDR2 as FQDESV (reference sequence). CDR3 bases: TGTGCCAGCAGCCCAAACGGGGGGGCCGGGGACACCGGGGAGCTGTTTTTT. Its translation: CASSPNGGAGDTGELFF. Together with reference TRBV11-1 and TRBJ2-2, the CDR3 gives the full variable domain: EAEVAQSPRYKITEKSQAVAFWCDPISGHATLYWYRQILGQGPELLVQFQDESVVDDSQLPKDRFSAERLKGVDSTLKIQPAELGDSAMYLCASSPNGGAGDTGELFFGEGSRLTVL.

The chain couples TRBV5-1 to TRBJ2-7; 11 bases line up with TRBD2. The trim removed 3 bases at V and 3 bases at J, leaving 2 bases unmatched. CDR1 and CDR2 (germline): SGHRS, YFSETQ. There are 14 residues in the CDR3. The CDR3 protein is CASSSTSGDYEQYF. Written as DNA, the CDR3 is TGCGCCAGCAGCTCGACTAGCGGGGACTACGAGCAGTACTTC.